This T cell receptor (beta chain) was found in a study of cytomegalovirus exposure and HLA in healthy donors. Study-wide results and limits: Previously analyzed data showed that most TCR beta V segments were productive at a frequency of about 90% or about 30%.

The CDR3 has 15 residues. The V gene end was trimmed by 6 bases and the J gene end by 0 bases; junction bases not matched to a gene: 7. Germline assignment: CDR1 MGHRA and CDR2 YSYEKL. PCR used 60 Vbeta primers and 13 Jbeta primers. The protocol was immunoSEQ multiplex PCR, while the TCRdb copy is restricted to in-frame clones and leaves out a portion. Of about 130,000 clones in the sample, roughly 88% are singletons; the top ten hold roughly 1.7%. With respect to this clone: As yet, its antigen is unknown.

Material: PBMCs. V and J are TRBV4-1 and TRBJ2-7; 8 nucleotides line up with TRBD1. The clonotype comes from a boy aged 10-17 years in good health and CMV-seronegative. The CDR3 DNA sequence: TGCGCCAGCAGTGCAGGACAGGGCCCCTCCTACGAGCAGTACTTC. This codes for CASSAGQGPSYEQYF.